This is a list of T cell receptor beta chains from one sample in a study of T cell responses to AZD1222 COVID-19 vaccine. Profiled with immunoSEQ multiplex PCR; TCRdb holds only in-frame clones, not every one. The sample lists over 150,000 clones; about 90% were seen once. Specimen: peripheral blood, collected on day 0 of MenACWY control vaccination. The receptors come from an adult in good health. The CDR3 runs from the conserved cysteine through the conserved F or W. Fields, in order: D gene, clone size, J gene, V gene, CDR3 DNA, CDR3 protein. A D gene is named only where the DNA matches it firmly. Clone size, where shown, is once, few, many, or a class for clones that have expanded.

D: .
size: .
J: TRBJ2-3
V: TRBV6-5
DNA: TGTGCCAGCAGTTACTCAGGGGCCATCACAGATACGCAGTATTTT
CDR3: CASSYSGAITDTQYF

D: .
size: few
J: TRBJ1-1
V: TRBV7-8
DNA: TGTGCCAGCAGCGCCACCGGGACACTGAACACTGAAGCTTTCTTT
CDR3: CASSATGTLNTEAFF

D: .
size: few
J: TRBJ1-2
V: TRBV11-3
DNA: TGTGCCAGCATAGCCGGACAGCTAACTAACTATGGCTACACCTTC
CDR3: CASIAGQLTNYGYTF

D: TRBD1
size: .
J: TRBJ2-7
V: TRBV29-1
DNA: TGCAGCGTAGGGGACAGGGCCTACGAGCAGTACTTC
CDR3: CSVGDRAYEQYF

D: .
size: few
J: TRBJ1-4
V: TRBV4-2
DNA: TGTGCCAGCAGCCAAGAGCAAGGGATTAATGAAAAACTGTTTTTT
CDR3: CASSQEQGINEKLFF

D: .
size: .
J: TRBJ1-2
V: TRBV28
DNA: TGTGCCAGCAGTTTAGAGGCGGACGTCTATGGCTACACCTTC
CDR3: CASSLEADVYGYTF

D: .
size: .
J: TRBJ2-2
V: TRBV6-5
DNA: TGTGCCAGCAGTTACTTCCGAACGAACACCGGGGAGCTGTTTTTT
CDR3: CASSYFRTNTGELFF

D: TRBD1
size: once
J: TRBJ2-5
V: TRBV27
DNA: TGTGCCAGCAGTTACAGGGGGGAGACCCAGTACTTC
CDR3: CASSYRGETQYF

D: TRBD1
size: .
J: TRBJ2-5
V: TRBV24-1
DNA: TGTGCCACCAGTGATTTAGTTCTTGGACAGGGTCAAGAGACCCAGTACTTC
CDR3: CATSDLVLGQGQETQYF

D: TRBD2
size: .
J: TRBJ2-5
V: TRBV13
DNA: TGTGCCAGCAGACTAGCGGGAGGGCCAAAGACCCAGTACTTC
CDR3: CASRLAGGPKTQYF

D: .
size: .
J: TRBJ1-1
V: TRBV28
DNA: TGTGCCAGCAGTTTGGCGGGTTCTGGAAGATTGAACACTGAAGCTTTCTTT
CDR3: CASSLAGSGRLNTEAFF

D: .
size: .
J: TRBJ1-6
V: TRBV7-8
DNA: TGTGCCAGCAGCTTAAAACAGCCAGGCGCTAATAATTCACCCCTCCACTTT
CDR3: CASSLKQPGANNSPLHF

D: TRBD1
size: .
J: TRBJ2-2
V: TRBV5-3
DNA: TGTGCCAGAAGCTTGAGGGACAGGGGGCCGCCGAACACCGGGGAGCTGTTTTTT
CDR3: CARSLRDRGPPNTGELFF

D: TRBD2
size: once
J: TRBJ2-2
V: TRBV7-9
DNA: TGTGCCAGCAGGCGGACTAGCGGGGGTTCCTTCGCGAACACCGGGGAGCTGTTTTTT
CDR3: CASRRTSGGSFANTGELFF

D: TRBD1
size: many
J: TRBJ1-1
V: TRBV3-1/TRBV3-2
DNA: TGTGCCAGCAGCCGGGACAGGGTCCGAACCACTGAAGCTTTCTTT
CDR3: CASSRDRVRTTEAFF

D: .
size: .
J: TRBJ2-5
V: TRBV10-2
DNA: TGCGCCAGCGAGAAGAAGGGCCGGGAGACCCAGTACTTC
CDR3: CASEKKGRETQYF

D: .
size: few
J: TRBJ2-6
V: TRBV10-3
DNA: TGTGCCATCAGTGAGCCTGGGGCCAACGTCCTGACTTTC
CDR3: CAISEPGANVLTF

D: TRBD2
size: .
J: TRBJ2-2
V: TRBV27
DNA: TGTGCCAGCACTCTGGGACTAGCAAGACCCGGGGAGCTGTTTTTT
CDR3: CASTLGLARPGELFF